This T cell receptor (beta chain) was sequenced for a study of T cell responses to AZD1222 COVID-19 vaccine. Study-level background: Second-dose schedules of about 4 or about 12 weeks were combined.

The protocol was immunoSEQ multiplex PCR, while the TCRdb copy is restricted to in-frame clones and leaves out a portion. Among 120,000 or so clones, 90% were seen once, and the ten largest hold just over 7%. Worth noting for this clone: No antigen is known for it.

Findings and limits, study-wide: Baseline seropositivity occurred in only six or seven AZD1222 recipients.

The CDR3 runs to 13 residues. V lost 8 bases to trimming and J lost 6 bases, with 13 bases between them. The sequences come from peripheral blood, collected on day 0 of AZD1222 vaccination. The origin of this receptor is an adult in good health. The chain combines TRBV12-3 or TRBV12-4 with TRBJ2-2; D is uncertain. Here the CDR3 reads CASVKGQAGELFF. In DNA, the CDR3 is TGTGCCAGCGTGAAGGGCCAGGCCGGGGAGCTGTTTTTT.